This T cell receptor beta chain was sequenced for a study of T cell repertoires in aging, cancer and after chemotherapy. Study summary: Pre- and post-chemotherapy samples were paired from chronic lymphocytic leukemia patients treated with fludarabine- or bendamustine-based regimens. Whole-study findings and limits: Age-matched healthy donors had significantly more diverse, less clonal blood TCR repertoires than untreated cancer patients.

Germline lookup yields CDR1 SGHTA and CDR2 FQGTGA. V dropped 2 bases and J dropped 5; count of bases not matched to a gene: 5. This CDR3 has 14 amino acids. TCR beta rearrangements were amplified from peripheral blood genomic DNA. The table lists this clonotype with a few counts. No antigen is known for it. TRB rearrangements spanning V, D and J were amplified using mixed TRB-A/B primers. TCRdb fed the multiplex PCR reads into MiXCR, producing one record per CDR3 protein. The data show under 7,000 distinct CDR3 sequences, about 19% seen once. Input material: blood. The chain employs TRBV7-3 and TRBJ2-5; 7 nucleotides agree with TRBD2. The source of this sequence is a human donor with a blood cancer. The CDR3 protein is CASSLGVGGETQYF. CDR3 DNA sequence: TGTGCCAGCAGCTTAGGGGTGGGGGGGGAGACCCAGTACTTC. Looking up the rest from reference TRBV7-3 and TRBJ2-5 gives the full variable domain: GAGVSQTPSNKVTEKGKYVELRCDPISGHTALYWYRQSLGQGPEFLIYFQGTGAADDSGLPNDRFFAVRPEGSVSTLKIQRTERGDSAVYLCASSLGVGGETQYFGPGTRLLVL.